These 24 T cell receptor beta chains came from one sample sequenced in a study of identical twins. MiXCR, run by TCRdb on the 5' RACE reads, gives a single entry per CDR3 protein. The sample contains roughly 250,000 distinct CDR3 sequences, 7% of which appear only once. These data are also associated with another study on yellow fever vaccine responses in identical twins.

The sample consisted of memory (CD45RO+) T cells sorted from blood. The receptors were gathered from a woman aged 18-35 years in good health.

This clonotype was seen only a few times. DNA of the CDR3: TGCAGTGCTAGAGATAGTATTAGCGGGAATGGCGGGGAGCTGTTTTTT. This translates into CSARDSISGNGGELFF. The rearrangement links TRBV20-1 to TRBJ2-2; 8 bases map to TRBD2. The germline V gene encodes CDR1 DFQATT and CDR2 SNEGSKA (reference sequence). The ends lost 0 bases at V and 7 bases at J; junction bases unmatched: 10. This CDR3 contains 16 residues.

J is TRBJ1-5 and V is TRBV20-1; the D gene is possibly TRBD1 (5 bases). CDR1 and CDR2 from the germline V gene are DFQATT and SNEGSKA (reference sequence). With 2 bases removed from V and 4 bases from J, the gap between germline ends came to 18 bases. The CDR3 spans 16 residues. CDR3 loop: CSARSLYGTSNQPQHF. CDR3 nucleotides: TGCAGTGCTAGATCCCTGTACGGGACCTCAAATCAGCCCCAGCATTTT.

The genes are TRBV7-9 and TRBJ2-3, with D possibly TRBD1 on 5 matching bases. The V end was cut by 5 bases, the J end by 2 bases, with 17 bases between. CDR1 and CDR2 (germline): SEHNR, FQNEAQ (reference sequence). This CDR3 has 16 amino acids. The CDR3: CASSPVTATVTDTQYF. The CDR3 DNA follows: TGTGCCAGCAGCCCGGTTACCGCGACAGTCACAGATACGCAGTATTTT.

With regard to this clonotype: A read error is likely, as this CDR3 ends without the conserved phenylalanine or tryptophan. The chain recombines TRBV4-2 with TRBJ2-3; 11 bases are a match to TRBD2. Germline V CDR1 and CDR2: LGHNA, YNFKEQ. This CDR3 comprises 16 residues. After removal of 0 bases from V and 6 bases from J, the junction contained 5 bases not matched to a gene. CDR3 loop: CASSQELAGEYDTQYY. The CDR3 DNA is TGTGCCAGCAGCCAAGAACTAGCGGGAGAATACGATACGCAGTATTAT.

Here the CDR3 reads CASSTRQAPYEQYV. In DNA form, the CDR3 reads TGTGCCAGCAGTACAAGACAGGCCCCCTACGAGCAGTACGTC. The V gene is TRBV6-1, the J gene TRBJ2-7, with TRBD1 as a possible D gene (6 bases). From germline, CDR1 is MNHNS and CDR2 SASEGT. V gave up 5 bases and J gave up 2 bases, with 13 bases separating them. The CDR3 is made up of 14 amino acids.

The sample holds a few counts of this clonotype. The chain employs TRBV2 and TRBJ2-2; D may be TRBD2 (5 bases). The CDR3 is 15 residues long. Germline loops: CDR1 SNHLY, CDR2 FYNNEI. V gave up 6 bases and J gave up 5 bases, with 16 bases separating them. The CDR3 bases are TGTGCCAGCAGATACGGGCCATCGGGAACCGGGGAGCTGTTTTTT. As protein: CASRYGPSGTGELFF.

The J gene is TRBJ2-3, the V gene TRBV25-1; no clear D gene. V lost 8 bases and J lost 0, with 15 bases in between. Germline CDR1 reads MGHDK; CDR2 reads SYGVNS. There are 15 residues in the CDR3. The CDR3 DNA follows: TGTGCCAGCTCCCCCGCGGCCACAAGCACAGATACGCAGTATTTT. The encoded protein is CASSPAATSTDTQYF.

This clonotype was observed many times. CDR3 nucleotides: TGTGCCAGCAGCTTAGGTAGCGGGAGGGCCCTGTTACAAGAGACCCAGTACTTC. It encodes CASSLGSGRALLQETQYF. The chain recombines TRBV11-1 with TRBJ2-5, with 11 bases aligning to TRBD2. This CDR3 has 18 residues. The germline CDR1 and CDR2 sequences are SGHAT and FQDESV (reference sequence). Trimming cost V 1 base and J 2 bases; bases outside gene matches: 9. Full variable domain (outside the CDR3, taken from reference TRBV11-1 and TRBJ2-5): EAEVAQSPRYKITEKSQAVAFWCDPISGHATLYWYRQILGQGPELLVQFQDESVVDDSQLPKDRFSAERLKGVDSTLKIQPAELGDSAMYLCASSLGSGRALLQETQYFGPGTRLLVL.

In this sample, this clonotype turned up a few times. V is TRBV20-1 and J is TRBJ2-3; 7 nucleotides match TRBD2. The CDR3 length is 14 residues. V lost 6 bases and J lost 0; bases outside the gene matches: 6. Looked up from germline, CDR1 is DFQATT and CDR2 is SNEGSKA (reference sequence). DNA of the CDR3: TGCAGTGCGAGAAAGCGGGGTAGCACAGATACGCAGTATTTT. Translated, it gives CSARKRGSTDTQYF.

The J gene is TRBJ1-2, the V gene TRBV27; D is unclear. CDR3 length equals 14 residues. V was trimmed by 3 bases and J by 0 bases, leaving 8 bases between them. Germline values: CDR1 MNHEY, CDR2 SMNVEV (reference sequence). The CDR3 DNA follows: TGTGCCAGCAGTTTCCGGCAGTCTAACTATGGCTACACCTTC. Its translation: CASSFRQSNYGYTF.

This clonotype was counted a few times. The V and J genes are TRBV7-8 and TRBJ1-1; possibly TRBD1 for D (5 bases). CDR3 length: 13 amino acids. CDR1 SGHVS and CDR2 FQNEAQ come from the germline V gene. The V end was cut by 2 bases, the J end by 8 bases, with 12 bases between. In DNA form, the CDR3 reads TGTGCCAGCAGCTTAATCAAAGGGGCCGAAGCTTTCTTT. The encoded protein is CASSLIKGAEAFF.

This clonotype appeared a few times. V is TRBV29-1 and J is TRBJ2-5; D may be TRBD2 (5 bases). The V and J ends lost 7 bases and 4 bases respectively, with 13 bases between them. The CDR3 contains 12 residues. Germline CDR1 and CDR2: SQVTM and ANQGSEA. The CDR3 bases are TGCAGCGCTGCTGAGGCGGGAGAGACCCAGTACTTC. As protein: CSAAEAGETQYF.

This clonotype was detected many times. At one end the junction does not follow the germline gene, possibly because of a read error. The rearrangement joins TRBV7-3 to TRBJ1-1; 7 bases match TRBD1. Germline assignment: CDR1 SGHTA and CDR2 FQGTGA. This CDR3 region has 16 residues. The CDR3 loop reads CASSSLDRKANSEAFF. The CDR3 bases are TGTGCCAGCAGCTCTCTGGACAGGAAGGCCAACAGTGAAGCTTTCTTT.

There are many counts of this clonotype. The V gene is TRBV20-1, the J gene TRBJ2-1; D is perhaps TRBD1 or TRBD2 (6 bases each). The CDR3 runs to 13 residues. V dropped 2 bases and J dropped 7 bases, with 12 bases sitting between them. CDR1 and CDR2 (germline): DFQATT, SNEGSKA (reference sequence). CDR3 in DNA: TGCAGTGCTAGAAACGTAGGGGGGAATGAGCAGTTCTTC. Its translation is CSARNVGGNEQFF.

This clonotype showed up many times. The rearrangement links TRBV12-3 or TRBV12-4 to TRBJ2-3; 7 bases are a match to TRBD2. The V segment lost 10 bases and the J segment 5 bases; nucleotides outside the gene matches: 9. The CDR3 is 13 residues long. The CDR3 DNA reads TGTGCCACACGGGGCGGGACTAAAGATACGCAGTATTTT. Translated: CATRGGTKDTQYF.

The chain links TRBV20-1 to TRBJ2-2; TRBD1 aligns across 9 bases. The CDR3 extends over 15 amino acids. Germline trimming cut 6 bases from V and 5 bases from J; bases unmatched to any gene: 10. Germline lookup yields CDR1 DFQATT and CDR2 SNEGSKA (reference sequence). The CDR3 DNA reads TGCAGTGCCAGTACAGGGGGCCCTTTAACCGGGGAGCTGTTTTTT. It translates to CSASTGGPLTGELFF.

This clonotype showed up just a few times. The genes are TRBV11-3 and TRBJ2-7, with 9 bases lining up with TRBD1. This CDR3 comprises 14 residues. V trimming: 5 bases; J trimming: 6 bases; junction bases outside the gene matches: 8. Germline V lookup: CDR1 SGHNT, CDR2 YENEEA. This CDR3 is CASSLGQGKGEQYF. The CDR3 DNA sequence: TGTGCCAGCAGCCTAGGACAGGGGAAAGGCGAGCAGTACTTC.

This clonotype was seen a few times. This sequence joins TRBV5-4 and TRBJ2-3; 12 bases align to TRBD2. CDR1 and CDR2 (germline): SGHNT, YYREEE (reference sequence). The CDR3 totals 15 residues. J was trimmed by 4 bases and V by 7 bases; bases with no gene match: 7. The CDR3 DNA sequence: TGTGCCAGCGGCCTAGCGGGGGGGCCGGCAGATACGCAGTATTTT. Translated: CASGLAGGPADTQYF.

Here the CDR3 DNA reads TGCGCCAGCAGCTTCCAAAAGGGGGCTGGAGAGACCCAGTACTTC. As protein: CASSFQKGAGETQYF. The chain has TRBV5-1 and TRBJ2-5, with TRBD1 identical over 7 bases. Losses at the gene ends were 2 bases for V and 4 bases for J; bases not matched to a gene: 8. This CDR3 spans 15 amino acids. Per the germline V gene, CDR1 is SGHRS and CDR2 is YFSETQ.

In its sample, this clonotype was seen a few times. The chain's CDR3 is CASSLGLARNNEQFF. CDR3 nucleotides: TGCGCCAGCAGCTTGGGACTAGCAAGGAACAATGAGCAGTTCTTC. The rearrangement joins TRBV5-1 to TRBJ2-1, with TRBD2 matching over 7 bases. The CDR3 spans 15 residues. Trimming at V came to 0 bases and at J to 5 bases, leaving 5 bases not matched to a gene. Per the germline V gene, CDR1 is SGHRS and CDR2 is YFSETQ.

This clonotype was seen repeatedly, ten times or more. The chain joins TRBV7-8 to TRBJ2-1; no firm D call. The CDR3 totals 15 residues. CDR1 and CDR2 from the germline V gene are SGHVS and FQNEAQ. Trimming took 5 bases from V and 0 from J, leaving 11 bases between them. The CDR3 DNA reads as TGTGCCAGCAGCACCCACTCCCTCTCCTACAATGAGCAGTTCTTC. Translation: CASSTHSLSYNEQFF.

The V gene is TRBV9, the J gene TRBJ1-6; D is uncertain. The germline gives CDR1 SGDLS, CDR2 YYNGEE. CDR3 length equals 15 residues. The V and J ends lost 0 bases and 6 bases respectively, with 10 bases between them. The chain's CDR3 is CASSVDWTGNSPLHF. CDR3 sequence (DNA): TGTGCCAGCAGCGTAGATTGGACGGGTAATTCACCCCTCCACTTT. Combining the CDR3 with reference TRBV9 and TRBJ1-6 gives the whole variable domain DSGVTQTPKHLITATGQRVTLRCSPRSGDLSVYWYQQSLDQGLQFLIQYYNGEERAKGNILERFSAQQFPDLHSELNLSSLELGDSALYFCASSVDWTGNSPLHFGNGTRLTVT.

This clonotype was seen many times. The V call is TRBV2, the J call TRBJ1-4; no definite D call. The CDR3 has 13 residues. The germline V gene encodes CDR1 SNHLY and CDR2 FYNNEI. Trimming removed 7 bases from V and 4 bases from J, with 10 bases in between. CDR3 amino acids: CASKRTVNEKLFF. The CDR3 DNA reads TGTGCCAGCAAGCGAACTGTTAATGAAAAACTGTTTTTT.

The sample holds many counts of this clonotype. The CDR3 reads CASSPLGTGYNEQFF. Here the CDR3 DNA reads TGTGCCAGCAGCCCTCTCGGGACTGGATACAATGAGCAGTTCTTC. J is TRBJ2-1 and V is TRBV7-3; D is possibly TRBD2 (6 bases). CDR1 is SGHTA, CDR2 FQGTGA, per germline. There are 15 residues in the CDR3. The ends were cut back, 5 bases at V and 4 bases at J, with 15 bases in the middle.